This TCR beta chain was captured in a study of T cell clonotyping in hematopoietic cell transplantation. Data came from immunoSEQ multiplex PCR; TCRdb stores just in-frame clones and leaves some out. The sample holds roughly 13,000 clones, about 93% seen once. This CDR3 spans 10 amino acids. Germline CDR1 reads MNHNS; CDR2 reads SASEGT. V gave up 3 bases and J gave up 3 bases, with 0 bases separating them. The table lists this clone with a count of one. Input material: peripheral blood mononuclear cells. This TCR was sampled from a man aged 25 to 40 in good health. Some clones in this sample may be carry-over from other donors' samples. The chain has TRBV6-1 and TRBJ2-7; D remains ambiguous. The CDR3 is CASSDYEQYF. DNA of the CDR3: TGTGCCAGCAGTGACTACGAGCAGTACTTC.